The 12 T cell receptor beta chains presented below share a single source sample, sequenced in a study of T cells after yellow fever vaccination. TCRdb independently ran MiXCR on the 5' RACE reads; one entry per CDR3 protein. The table lists roughly 99,000 distinct CDR3 sequences, around 5.8% of them singletons. Sequences were derived from CD8+ T cells sorted from PBMCs, sampled 10 days after the yellow fever booster vaccination. The receptors were sampled from a man between 18 and 35 years old who received the YFV17D yellow fever vaccine.

This clonotype came up many times. The chain recombines TRBV20-1 with TRBJ2-1; the D call may be TRBD1 or TRBD2 (6 bases each). CDR1 is DFQATT and CDR2 is SNEGSKA in the germline V gene (reference sequence). This CDR3 comprises 15 residues. Trimming took 1 base from V and 2 from J, leaving 12 bases between them. CDR3 DNA sequence: TGCAGTGCTAGAGCCGAGGAGGGGGCCTACAATGAGCAGTTCTTC. Translated: CSARAEEGAYNEQFF.

This clonotype was counted at least ten times. The chain is built from TRBV7-9 and TRBJ2-3, with D perhaps TRBD1 or TRBD2 (5 bases each). Deletions cut 11 bases from V and 11 bases from J, with 20 bases between. From germline, CDR1 is SEHNR and CDR2 FQNEAQ (reference sequence). This CDR3 contains 12 residues. CDR3 sequence (DNA): TGTGCCTCGACCCGGGAAGGGGTAGGGCAGTATTTT. Encoded protein: CASTREGVGQYF.

This clonotype was counted ten times or more. The chain employs TRBV18 and TRBJ2-1; tentatively, D is TRBD2 (7 bases). The CDR3 has 16 residues. Germline CDR1 KGHSH, CDR2 LQKENI. Trimming took 3 bases from V and 4 from J, leaving 16 bases between them. This CDR3 reads CASSPLWGGRYNEQFF. The CDR3 DNA follows: TGTGCCAGCTCACCTCTATGGGGGGGCCGTTACAATGAGCAGTTCTTC.

This clonotype was found a few times. This chain joins TRBV7-2 and TRBJ2-3; 9 bases match TRBD1. Losses at the gene ends were 0 bases for V and 1 base for J; bases not matched to a gene: 5. This CDR3 contains 17 residues. Per germline, CDR1 SGHTA and CDR2 FQGNSA. The CDR3 spells CASSLALRTGGTDTQYF. The CDR3 nucleotides are TGTGCCAGCAGCTTAGCGCTAAGGACAGGGGGCACAGATACGCAGTATTTT.

About this clonotype itself: The junction departs from the called germline gene at one end, perhaps through a read error. V usage is TRBV7-3 and J usage is TRBJ2-3; 11 nucleotides match TRBD2. The germline gives CDR1 SGHTA, CDR2 FQGTGA. The CDR3 has 17 amino acids. The CDR3 loop is CASSSPRTSGGTDTKYF. The DNA of the CDR3 is TGTGCCAGCAGCTCCCCCCGTACTAGCGGGGGAACAGATACGAAGTATTTT.

This clonotype has a count of ten or more. The V call is TRBV4-1, the J call TRBJ1-4; unclear D gene. There are 14 residues in the CDR3. V gave up 1 base and J gave up 8 bases, with 11 bases separating them. The germline CDR1 and CDR2 sequences are MGHRA and YSYEKL. The CDR3 bases are TGCGCCAGCAGCCAAGTCTTATCCCCAGAAAAACTGTTTTTT. Amino acid sequence: CASSQVLSPEKLFF.

This clonotype was detected a few times. V and J are TRBV4-2 and TRBJ2-7; D unclear. Trimming removed 1 base at V and 3 bases at J, with 10 bases between. Looked up from germline, CDR1 is LGHNA and CDR2 is YNFKEQ. The CDR3 contains 14 residues. The CDR3 DNA sequence: TGTGCCAGCAGCCAAGGTTTACAACTCTACGAGCAGTACTTC. Protein sequence: CASSQGLQLYEQYF.

In its sample, this clonotype was seen many times. The genes are TRBV15 and TRBJ2-5; no reliable D call. The CDR3 runs 14 residues. Trimming took 0 bases from V and 4 from J, leaving 9 bases between them. Germline values: CDR1 LNHNV, CDR2 YYDKDF (reference sequence). In DNA, the CDR3 is TGTGCCACCAGCAGAGAGACGGCAGCAGAGACCCAGTACTTC. Its translation: CATSRETAAETQYF.

The V gene is TRBV7-6, the J gene TRBJ2-3; D is perhaps TRBD2 (6 bases). The germline gives CDR1 SGHVS, CDR2 FNYEAQ. The CDR3 runs 17 residues. V lost 0 bases, J lost 0 bases, and 13 bases lay in between. The CDR3 loop reads CASSLALIGTSTDTQYF. The DNA of the CDR3 is TGTGCCAGCAGCTTAGCGCTGATAGGGACTAGCACAGATACGCAGTATTTT.

This clonotype was observed at least ten times. CDR3 protein: CSGLQGPSGYTF. The CDR3 nucleotides are TGCAGCGGCCTACAGGGCCCTAGTGGCTACACCTTC. The chain joins TRBV29-1 to TRBJ1-2, with D possibly matching TRBD1 (6 bases). The CDR3 has 12 residues. Looked up from germline, CDR1 is SQVTM and CDR2 is ANQGSEA. V lost 7 bases and J lost 7, with 16 bases in between.

This chain uses TRBV11-2 with TRBJ1-4, with a possible D match to TRBD1 (5 bases). Trimming shortened V by 5 bases and J by 7 bases, and 17 bases separated the two germline ends. Germline V gene lookup returns CDR1 SGHAT and CDR2 FQNNGV. The CDR3 spans 15 residues. The CDR3 here is CASSEPPGLGEKLFF. The CDR3 nucleotides read TGTGCCAGCAGCGAACCTCCGGGACTTGGTGAAAAACTGTTTTTT.

This chain joins TRBV7-9 and TRBJ1-2, with D possibly being TRBD1 (5 bases). Trimming shortened V by 3 bases and J by 0 bases, and 8 bases separated the two germline ends. The length of the CDR3 is 14 residues. CDR1 is SEHNR, CDR2 FQNEAQ, per germline (reference sequence). The CDR3 here is CASSLGGSNYGYTF. CDR3 coding DNA: TGTGCCAGCAGCTTGGGGGGGTCTAACTATGGCTACACCTTC.